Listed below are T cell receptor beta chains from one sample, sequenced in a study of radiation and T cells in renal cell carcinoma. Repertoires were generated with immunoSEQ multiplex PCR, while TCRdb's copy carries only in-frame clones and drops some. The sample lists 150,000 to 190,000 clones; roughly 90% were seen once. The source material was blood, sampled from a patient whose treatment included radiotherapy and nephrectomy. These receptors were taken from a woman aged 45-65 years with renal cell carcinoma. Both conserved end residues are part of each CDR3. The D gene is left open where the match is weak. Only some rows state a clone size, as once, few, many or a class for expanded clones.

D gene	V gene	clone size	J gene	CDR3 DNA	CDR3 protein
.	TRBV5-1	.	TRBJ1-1	TGCGCCAGCAGCCCCGAGATCCGCACTGAAGCTTTCTTT	CASSPEIRTEAFF
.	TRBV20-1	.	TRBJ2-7	TGCAGTGCTAGAGGGGGGAACGAGCAGTACTTC	CSARGGNEQYF
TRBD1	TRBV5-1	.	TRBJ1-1	TGCGCCAGCAGCCGATTGCAGGGGGCTTGGTCTGAAGCTTTCTTT	CASSRLQGAWSEAFF
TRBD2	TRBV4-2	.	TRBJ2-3	TGTGCCAGCAGCCGACGACTAGCGGGGGGGGAAGATACGCAGTATTTT	CASSRRLAGGEDTQYF
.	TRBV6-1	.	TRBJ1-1	TGTGCCAGCAGTGAACTGGCAGGGGCGACCACTGAAGCTTTCTTT	CASSELAGATTEAFF
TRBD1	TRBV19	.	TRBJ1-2	TGTGCCAGTAGTTGGATCGGGACAGGTGATGGCTACACCTTC	CASSWIGTGDGYTF
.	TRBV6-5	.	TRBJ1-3	TGTGCCAGCAGGGAGGGGCGAGGAAACACCATATATTTT	CASREGRGNTIYF
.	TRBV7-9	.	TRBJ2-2	TGTGCCAGCAGCTTAGACCAGGCGTACACCGGGGAGCTGTTTTTT	CASSLDQAYTGELFF
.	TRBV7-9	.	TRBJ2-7	TGTGCCAGCAGCTTAGCGGCAGGGCCTTACGAGCAGTACTTC	CASSLAAGPYEQYF
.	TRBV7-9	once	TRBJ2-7	TGTGCCAGCAGCGCCTCCTACGAGCAGTACTTC	CASSASYEQYF
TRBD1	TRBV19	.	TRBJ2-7	TGTGCCAGTAGTATATGCTCCAGCGTGGACAGGGGCGCCTACGAGCAGTACTTC	CASSICSSVDRGAYEQYF
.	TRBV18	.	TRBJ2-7	TGTGCCAGCTCGGCCGGGCTCAGCTACGAGCAGTACTTC	CASSAGLSYEQYF
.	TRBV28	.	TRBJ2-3	TGTGCCAGCAGGAAACTACGGGCTAGCACAGATACGCAGTATTTT	CASRKLRASTDTQYF
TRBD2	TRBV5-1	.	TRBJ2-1	TGCGCCAGCAGCTCGCTTCGGGCAGCGGGGGCTTACAATGAGCAGTTCTTC	CASSSLRAAGAYNEQFF
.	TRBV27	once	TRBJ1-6	TGTGCCAGCAGTTTATGGGGGGGGCTCAATTCACCCCTCCACTTT	CASSLWGGLNSPLHF
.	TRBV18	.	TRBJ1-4	TGTGCCAGCTCACGAGGGGCTCTTAATGAAAAACTGTTTTTT	CASSRGALNEKLFF
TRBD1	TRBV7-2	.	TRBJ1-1	TGTGCCAGCAGCTTAGCCTGGGACAGTGAAGCTTTCTTT	CASSLAWDSEAFF
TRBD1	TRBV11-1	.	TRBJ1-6	TGTGCCAGCAGCTTAACCGGCAGGGGGAATAATTCACCCCTCCACTTT	CASSLTGRGNNSPLHF
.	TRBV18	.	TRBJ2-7	TGTGCCAGCTCACCAAGCAGGGGGGATACCTACGAGCAGTACTTC	CASSPSRGDTYEQYF
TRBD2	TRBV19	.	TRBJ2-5	TGTGCCAGTAGTTGGGGGGGGCAAGAGACCCAGTACTTC	CASSWGGQETQYF
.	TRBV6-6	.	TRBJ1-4	TGTGCCAGCAGTTACTCCCAGTCTAATGAAAAACTGTTTTTT	CASSYSQSNEKLFF
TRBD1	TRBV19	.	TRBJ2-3	TGTGCCAGTAGTGAGGGACAGGCGACAGATACGCAGTATTTT	CASSEGQATDTQYF
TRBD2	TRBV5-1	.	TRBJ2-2	TGCGCCAGCAGCTTGTTGACTAGCGGGGGTCGGACCGGGGAGCTGTTTTTT	CASSLLTSGGRTGELFF
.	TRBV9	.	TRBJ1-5	TGTGCCAGCAGCCCAAACCAGGGGAATCAGCCCCAGCATTTT	CASSPNQGNQPQHF
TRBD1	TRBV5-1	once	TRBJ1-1	TGCGCCAGCAGTTTGGTAGGACAGGGGGGGACTGAAGCTTTCTTT	CASSLVGQGGTEAFF
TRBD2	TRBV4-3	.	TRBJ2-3	TGCGCCAGCAGCCAAGATCTCCTAGCGGGGGCAGATACGCAGTATTTT	CASSQDLLAGADTQYF
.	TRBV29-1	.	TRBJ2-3	TGCAGCGTGATGGACGCCCCCTGGGTGACCGGCCCGACCCGGTATTTT	CSVMDAPWVTGPTRYF
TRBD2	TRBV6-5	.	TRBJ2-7	TGTGCCAGCATTGCGGGGGGGAGCTCCTACGAGCAGTACTTC	CASIAGGSSYEQYF
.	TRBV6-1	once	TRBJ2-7	TGTGCCAGCAGTGAAGGGAGGAGCGAGCAGTACTTC	CASSEGRSEQYF
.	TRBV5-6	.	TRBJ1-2	TGTGCCAGCAGAATGACAGGATTCAGTCTCTATGGCTACACCTTC	CASRMTGFSLYGYTF
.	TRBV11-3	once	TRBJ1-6	TGTGCCAGCAGCTTAGGAGGCGGGTCTAATGCCCTCCACTTT	CASSLGGGSNALHF
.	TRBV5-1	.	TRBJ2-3	TGCGCCAGCAGCTTTAGGGCAGTAACAGATACGCAGTATTTT	CASSFRAVTDTQYF
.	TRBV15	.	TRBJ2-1	TGTGCCACCAGCAGATCAGTCCCTCCGGAGCAGTTCTTC	CATSRSVPPEQFF
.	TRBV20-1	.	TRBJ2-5	TGCAGTGCGCGACGGGCGGAGACCCAGTACTTC	CSARRAETQYF
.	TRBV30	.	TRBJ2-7	TGTGCCGCGGAGGGTACAGGGTCCCCCTACGAGCAGTACTTC	CAAEGTGSPYEQYF
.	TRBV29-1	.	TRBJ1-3	TGCAGCGTTGTAGGTGGCGACTCTGGAAACACCATATATTTT	CSVVGGDSGNTIYF
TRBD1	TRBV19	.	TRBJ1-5	TGTGCCAGTACCCAAACAGGGGGTCCTAACAACCCATTATTTAACAATCAGCCCCAGCATTTT	CASTQTGGPNNPLFNNQPQHF
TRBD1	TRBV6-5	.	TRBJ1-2	TGTGCCAGCAGTTACTCGTGGACAGGGGATGGCTACACCTTC	CASSYSWTGDGYTF
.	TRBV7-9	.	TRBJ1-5	TGTGCCAGCAGCTTGGAGGCGGGGCCCCAGCATTTT	CASSLEAGPQHF
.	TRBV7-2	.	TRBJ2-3	TGTGCCAGCAGCCCCTCCACAGATACGCAGTATTTT	CASSPSTDTQYF
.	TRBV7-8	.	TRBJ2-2	TGTGCCAGCAGCTTAATGGGGTCGAGCACCGGGGAGCTGTTTTTT	CASSLMGSSTGELFF
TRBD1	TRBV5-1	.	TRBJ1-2	TGCGCCAGCAGCACGACAGGGTATGGCTACACCTTC	CASSTTGYGYTF
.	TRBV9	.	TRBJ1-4	TGTGCCAGCAGCGTAGGCGGACAGCCTAATGAAAAACTGTTTTTT	CASSVGGQPNEKLFF
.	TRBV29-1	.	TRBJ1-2	TGCAGCGTTGCGACAGTCTCGGGGAGTGGCTACACCTTC	CSVATVSGSGYTF
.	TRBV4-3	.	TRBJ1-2	TGCGCCAGCAGCCACACGACAGCTTATGGCTACACCTTC	CASSHTTAYGYTF
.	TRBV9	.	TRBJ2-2	TGTGCCAGCAGCGTTCTCGCAGGGGCGAACACCGGGGAGCTGTTTTTT	CASSVLAGANTGELFF
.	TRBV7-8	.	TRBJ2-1	TGTGCCAGCAGATATAGTCCCTCCTCCTACAATGAGCAGTTCTTC	CASRYSPSSYNEQFF
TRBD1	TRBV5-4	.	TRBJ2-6	TGTGCCAGCAGCAATGCTCCGGGACAGGGGATTAGGTCTGGGGCCAACGTCCTGACTTTC	CASSNAPGQGIRSGANVLTF
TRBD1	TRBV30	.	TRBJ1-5	TGTGCCTGGAGTCGTAGAGGACAGGTGAATCAGCCCCAGCATTTT	CAWSRRGQVNQPQHF
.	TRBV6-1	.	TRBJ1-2	TGTGCCAGCAGTGACAGGGGATTCAACTATGGCTACACCTTC	CASSDRGFNYGYTF
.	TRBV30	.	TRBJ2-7	TGTGCCTGGAGTGTACTAGGGGAAAGCGAGCAGTACTTC	CAWSVLGESEQYF
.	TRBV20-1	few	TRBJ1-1	TGCAGTGCTAGGGGGGATGCTGAAGCTTTCTTT	CSARGDAEAFF